This section outlines one TCR beta chain sequence together with its context. It lacks a known antigen. Each CD8+ T cell subset was flow-sorted in triplicate, and 250,000 to 350,000 cells per subset were placed directly into RLT lysis buffer. Naive CD8+ T cells were defined stringently as CD45RO-CCR7+CD27+CD95- to exclude memory contaminants. Peripheral blood mononuclear cells were isolated from buffy coats by standard density gradient centrifugation. A FACSAria III was used to flow-sort naive CXCR3-negative and CXCR3-positive CD8+ T cells. Total RNA was extracted from sorted cells with an RNeasy Mini Kit. The CDR3 starts with the cysteine, ends with the phenylalanine, and has 15 residues. Only the protein is on record. CDR1 and CDR2 were assigned from the germline V gene as SNHLY and FYNNEI. This sample stems from a study of CXCR3-negative and CXCR3-positive naive CD8 T cells (dated by TCRdb to 2018 to 2020). For the wider study: Some 130 million TRB reads were obtained in total, roughly 1.5 +/- 0.3 million reads per library. Naive subsets from 5 or 6 donors and memory cells from 3 donors were included in the TRBV-TRBJ cluster analysis. Diversity and physicochemical repertoire analyses were performed on approximately 10 donors pooled from two independent experiments. General study outcomes and caveats: CXCR3 expression partially decreased after cryopreservation, so most assays used freshly isolated PBMCs. TRB CDR3s from CXCR3-positive naive cells showed higher hydrophobicity (lower Kidera factor 4), lower energy, and higher strength and volume indices than CXCR3-negative naive cells. Because surface CD5, which has been linked to self-reactivity in mice, was comparable between naive subsets, TCR interaction strength was also inferred from TRB CDR3 physicochemical properties. TRBV-TRBJ usage was similar between naive CXCR3-negative and CXCR3-positive cells from the same donor, while memory cells showed distinct patterns. Comparably high repertoire diversity was found in both naive subsets, whereas much lower repertoire diversity was found in memory CD8+ T cells.

Reads for this sample came from a NextSeq 550. The Human TCR Profiling Kit (MiLaboratory) was used to prepare UMI-labeled 5' RACE TRB cDNA libraries. cDNA synthesis used the entire amount of extracted RNA, and PCR amplification then used the entire amount of cDNA produced. The libraries were made side by side, with each library going through the same number of PCR cycles. Under the source paper's analysis protocol: With a minimum of two reads required per UMI, MIGEC and MiXCR pulled out about 49,000 +/- 11,000 unique UMI-labeled TRB cDNA molecules from each library. On average, each library contained approximately 40,000 +/- 10,000 functional in-frame TRB CDR3 nucleotide clonotypes without stop codons. Diversity metrics, including normalized Shannon-Wiener and Chao1, were computed in VDJtools after downsampling to 5000 UMI-labeled TRB molecules per sample. For the central five CDR3 residues, VDJtools calculated physicochemical properties weighted by clonotype size, namely interaction energy, strength, volume and Kidera factor 4. The reads went through TCRdb reprocessing, and each CDR3 protein sequence gets one entry with no DNA. TCRdb assigned the V and J calls; the authors' analysis was not used. This sample's table has entries for some 120,000 distinct CDR3 sequences. Clones ranked in the top ten supply 0.5% to 0.75% of the sample.

Sequenced: naive CXCR3+ CD8+ T cells from blood. Explained via the paper, the cell subset or site label denotes: CD45RO-CCR7+CD27+CD95- naive CD8+ T cells expressing CXCR3 (TNR3+). This sequence uses TRBV2 and TRBJ2-3; lacking DNA, the TRBD2 call made by TCRdb goes unchecked. The receptor's source is a human donor in good health. Some clones in this sample may be carry-over from other donors' samples. CDR3 loop: CASLSGGGSTDTQYF.